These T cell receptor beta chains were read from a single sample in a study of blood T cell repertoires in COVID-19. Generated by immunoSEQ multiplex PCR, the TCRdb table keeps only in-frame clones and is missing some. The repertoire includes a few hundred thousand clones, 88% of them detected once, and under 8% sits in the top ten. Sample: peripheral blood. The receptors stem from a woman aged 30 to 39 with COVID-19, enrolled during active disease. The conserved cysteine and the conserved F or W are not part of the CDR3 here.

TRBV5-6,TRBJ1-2,ASSFTGANYGYT
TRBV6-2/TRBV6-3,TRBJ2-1,ASSPGSYNEQF
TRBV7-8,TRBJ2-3,ASRQNRGRGGGTDTQY
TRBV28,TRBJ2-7,ASSLARDGRGNEQY
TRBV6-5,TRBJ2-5,ASTKPGQVGETQY
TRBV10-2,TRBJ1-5,ASAGGGSNQPQH
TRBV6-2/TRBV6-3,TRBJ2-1,ASSDGQGKRGGGEQF
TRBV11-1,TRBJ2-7,ASSRNPVQGNEQY
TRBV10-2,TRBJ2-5,ASSDASLAMETQY
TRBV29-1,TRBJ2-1,SGAWDRGHNEQF
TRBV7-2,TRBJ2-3,ASRHDGETQY
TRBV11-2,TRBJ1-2,ASTHILGDGYT
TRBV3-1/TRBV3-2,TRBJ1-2,ASSQAEDRGPRGHGYT
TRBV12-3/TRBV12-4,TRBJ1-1,ASSFGSEAF
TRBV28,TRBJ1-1,ASSLFRGQGNTEAF
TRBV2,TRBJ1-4,ASTEWDRSEKLF
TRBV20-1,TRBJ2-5,SASASGVGETQY
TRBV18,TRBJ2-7,ASSRSGGEFEQY
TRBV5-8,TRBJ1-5,ASSLWGVDQPQH
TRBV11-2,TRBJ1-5,ASSLDRGAHQPQH
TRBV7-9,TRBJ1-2,ASSSQGEGYGYT
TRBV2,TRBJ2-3,ASSEGLASDTQY
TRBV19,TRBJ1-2,ASSGGQGRGHGYT
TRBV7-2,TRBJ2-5,ASSPSTGRGY
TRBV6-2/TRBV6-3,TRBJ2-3,ASSAGTSGLGDTQY
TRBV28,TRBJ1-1,AVGPEAF
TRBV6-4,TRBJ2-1,ASSEVPSGVYNEQF
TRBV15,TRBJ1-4,ATSRAPQGAGNEKLF
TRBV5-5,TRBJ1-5,ASSFHSRAGAQPQH
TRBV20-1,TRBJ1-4,SASGSYSLLGEKLF
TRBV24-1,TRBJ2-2,ATSDLQAGISGNTGELF
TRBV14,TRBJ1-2,ASSRDRWSDYGYT
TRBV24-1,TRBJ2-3,ATSDFGTGSDTQY
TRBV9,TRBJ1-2,ASSSSDSYGYT
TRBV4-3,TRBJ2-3,ASSHRSGTDTQY
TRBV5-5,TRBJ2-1,ASSLASGRAFRNEQF
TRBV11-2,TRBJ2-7,ASSLDLVTSYEQY
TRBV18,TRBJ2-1,ASSPTSGSYNEQF
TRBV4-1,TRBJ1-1,ASSQTRGGVWTEAF
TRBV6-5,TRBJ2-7,ASVDRGSHEQY
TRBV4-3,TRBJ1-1,ASSQERIGAGFTEAF
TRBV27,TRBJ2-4,ASSLQGRLNIQY
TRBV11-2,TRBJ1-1,ASSLDRGRWTEAF
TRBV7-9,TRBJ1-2,ASSLLAGDGYT
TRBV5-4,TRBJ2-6,ASSSAGGQSNSGANVLT
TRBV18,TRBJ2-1,ASSPSGGAKYNEQF
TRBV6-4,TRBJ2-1,ASSDGTSGDNNEQF
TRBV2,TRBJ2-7,AIPLFPEQY
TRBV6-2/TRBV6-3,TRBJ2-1,ASSYGLAGVEQF
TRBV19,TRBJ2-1,ASSIELAGAYNEQF
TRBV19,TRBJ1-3,ASSIPGQGPSGNTIY